The 16 T cell receptor beta chains listed next were all sequenced from one sample in a study of T cell repertoires in cytomegalovirus infection. TCRdb called the reads again in MiXCR, with one record for every CDR3 protein. The sample contains approximately 500,000 distinct CDR3 sequences, around a quarter of which appear only once. Sequencing was performed on PBMCs. The origin of the receptors is a human donor in good health (CMV status not recorded). Some clones in this sample may be carry-over from other donors' samples.

The rearrangement links TRBV11-3 to TRBJ2-3; 8 positions match TRBD2. V lost 5 bases and J lost 2; bases outside the gene matches: 12. The CDR3 length is 17 residues. Germline-derived CDR1 and CDR2 are SGHNT and YENEEA. CDR3 DNA: TGTGCCAGCAGCCCGAGAGTAATAGCGGGAAACACAGATACGCAGTATTTT. Translated: CASSPRVIAGNTDTQYF.

This clonotype was seen a few times. The chain recombines TRBV7-9 with TRBJ2-6; unclear D gene. This CDR3 has 15 amino acids. V gave up 7 bases and J gave up 0 bases, with 10 bases separating them. Germline loops: CDR1 SEHNR, CDR2 FQNEAQ (reference sequence). The CDR3 region is CASNKRSSGANVLTF. The CDR3 nucleotides read TGTGCCAGCAACAAACGGAGCTCTGGGGCCAACGTCCTGACTTTC.

This clonotype was observed at least ten times. The chain uses TRBV7-2 and TRBJ2-5; D is perhaps TRBD1 (7 bases). The CDR3 spans 15 residues. V lost 1 base, J lost 4 bases, and 13 bases lay in between. Germline CDR1 SGHTA, CDR2 FQGNSA. Here the CDR3 reads CASSLVSQGGETQYF. In nucleotides, the CDR3 is TGTGCCAGCAGCTTAGTGTCGCAGGGGGGAGAGACCCAGTACTTC.

This clonotype was detected a few times. The DNA for the CDR3 is TGTGCCAGCAGTAAAAGAGGTCGGACAGGAGGCTACGAGCAGTACTTC. Encoded protein: CASSKRGRTGGYEQYF. The chain links TRBV7-9 to TRBJ2-7; 7 bases are a match to TRBD1. V shed 6 bases, J shed 3 bases, and the junction held 14 bases outside the gene matches. The V gene's germline CDR1 is SEHNR and CDR2 FQNEAQ (reference sequence). The CDR3 covers 16 residues.

The chain couples TRBV12-3 or TRBV12-4 to TRBJ2-2; D gene uncertain. This CDR3 comprises 13 residues. V lost 2 bases to trimming and J lost 8 bases, with 9 bases between them. The CDR3 nucleotides are TGTGCCAGCAGTTTAAGGGATGCGGGGGAGCTGTTTTTT. It is translated as CASSLRDAGELFF.

Ten or more counts support this clonotype. This sequence joins TRBV7-6 and TRBJ2-1; 12 bases line up with TRBD2. The CDR3 contains 16 residues. Germline CDR1 reads SGHVS; CDR2 reads FNYEAQ. The V gene end was trimmed by 1 base and the J gene end by 12 bases; junction bases not matched to a gene: 10. CDR3 amino acids: CASSLVASGRAWGQFF. The CDR3 DNA reads TGTGCCAGCAGCTTAGTGGCTAGCGGGAGGGCCTGGGGGCAGTTCTTC.

There are a few counts of this clonotype. The rearrangement joins TRBV15 to TRBJ1-1, with 7 bases fitting TRBD1. Germline CDR1 is LNHNV and CDR2 is YYDKDF (reference sequence). V lost 3 bases to trimming and J lost 4 bases; unmatched junction nucleotides: 2. This CDR3 spans 13 amino acids. The CDR3 protein is CATSSQGGTEAFF. Written as DNA, the CDR3 is TGTGCCACCAGCAGCCAGGGGGGCACTGAAGCTTTCTTT.

This clonotype has a count of ten or more. The chain is built from TRBV7-2 and TRBJ2-3; D is unresolved. The CDR3 runs to 14 residues. Germline assignment: CDR1 SGHTA and CDR2 FQGNSA. The V gene lost 1 base and the J gene lost 2 bases, with 7 bases spanning the gap. CDR3 in DNA: TGTGCCAGCAGCTTAGTCTATGACACAGATACGCAGTATTTT. It yields the protein CASSLVYDTDTQYF.

The J gene is TRBJ2-5, the V gene TRBV28, with D perhaps assigned TRBD1 or TRBD2 (5 bases each). Germline loops: CDR1 MDHEN, CDR2 SYDVKM. The CDR3 contains 15 residues. Trimming took off 7 bases at V and 2 bases at J, with 17 bases between the two ends. This CDR3 reads CASTSPGRMQETQYF. The DNA for the CDR3 is TGTGCCAGCACCTCCCCGGGGCGGATGCAAGAGACCCAGTACTTC.

The chain uses TRBV7-2 and TRBJ2-5, with D hard to call. The germline V gene has CDR1 SGHTA and CDR2 FQGNSA. With 1 base removed from V and 6 bases from J, the gap between germline ends came to 6 bases. This CDR3 contains 12 residues. CDR3 DNA sequence: TGTGCCAGCAGCTTAGGCCCACAGACCCAGTACTTC. It translates to CASSLGPQTQYF.

The CDR3 sequence is CAHRGQGDTGELFF. The CDR3 DNA follows: TGTGCCCACAGGGGGCAAGGGGACACCGGGGAGCTGTTTTTT. J is TRBJ2-2 and V is TRBV10-3; 9 nucleotides match TRBD1. The germline gives CDR1 ENHRY, CDR2 SYGVKD. CDR3 length: 14 residues. The V segment lost 11 bases and the J segment 3 bases; nucleotides outside the gene matches: 7.

This chain links TRBV11-2 with TRBJ2-1, with D possibly TRBD2 on 7 matching bases. Trimming cost V 0 bases and J 9 bases, with 21 bases left between them. Germline CDR1 reads SGHAT; CDR2 reads FQNNGV. This CDR3 is 17 amino acids long. The CDR3: CASSLDPGGAHVGEQFF. CDR3 in DNA: TGTGCCAGCAGCTTAGATCCTGGGGGGGCGCATGTTGGTGAGCAGTTCTTC.

The chain carries TRBV18 and TRBJ2-5; TRBD2 matches at 8 bases. This CDR3 has 14 amino acids. Trimming removed 0 bases from V and 5 bases from J; junction bases left unmatched: 2. CDR1 and CDR2 from the germline V gene are KGHSH and LQKENI. The CDR3 protein is CASSPPAGDETQYF. The CDR3 nucleotides are TGTGCCAGCTCACCACCAGCGGGAGATGAGACCCAGTACTTC.

In this sample, this clonotype turned up once. The gene calls are TRBV11-3 and TRBJ2-1, with D possibly called TRBD1 or TRBD2 (6 bases each). Per the germline V gene, CDR1 is SGHNT and CDR2 is YENEEA. The V and J ends lost 5 bases and 7 bases respectively, with 18 bases between them. The CDR3 has 15 residues. In DNA, the CDR3 is TGTGCCAGCAGCCTCGCCCCGGGGGCAGGGAATGAGCAGTTCTTC. Residues: CASSLAPGAGNEQFF.

A few counts support this clonotype. The V gene is TRBV11-1, the J gene TRBJ1-1; TRBD1 matches 9 bases. CDR1 and CDR2 (germline): SGHAT, FQDESV (reference sequence). V lost 5 bases and J lost 5; bases outside the gene matches: 3. This CDR3 has 13 amino acids. Here the CDR3 DNA reads TGTGCCAGCAGCGTACAGGGGGCTACTGAAGCTTTCTTT. This encodes CASSVQGATEAFF.

This sequence joins TRBV27 and TRBJ2-1; perhaps D is TRBD1 or TRBD2 (6 bases each). CDR1 MNHEY and CDR2 SMNVEV come from the germline V gene (reference sequence). The CDR3 runs 13 residues. The V and J ends lost 7 bases and 7 bases respectively, with 14 bases between them. DNA for the CDR3: TGTGCCAGCACCAAACGGGGGCTTAATGAGCAGTTCTTC. It encodes CASTKRGLNEQFF.